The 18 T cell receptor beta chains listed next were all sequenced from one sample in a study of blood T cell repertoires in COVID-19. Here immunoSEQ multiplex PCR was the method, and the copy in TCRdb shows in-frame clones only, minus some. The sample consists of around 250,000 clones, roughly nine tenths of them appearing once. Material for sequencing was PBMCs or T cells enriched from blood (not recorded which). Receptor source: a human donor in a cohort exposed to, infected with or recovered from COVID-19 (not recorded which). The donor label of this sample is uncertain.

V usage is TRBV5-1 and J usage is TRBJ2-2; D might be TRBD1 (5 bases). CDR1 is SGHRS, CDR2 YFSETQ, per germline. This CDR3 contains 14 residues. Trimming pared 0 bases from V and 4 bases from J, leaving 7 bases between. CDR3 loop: CASSLGQTTGELFF. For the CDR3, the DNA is TGCGCCAGCAGCTTGGGACAGACCACCGGGGAGCTGTTTTTT.

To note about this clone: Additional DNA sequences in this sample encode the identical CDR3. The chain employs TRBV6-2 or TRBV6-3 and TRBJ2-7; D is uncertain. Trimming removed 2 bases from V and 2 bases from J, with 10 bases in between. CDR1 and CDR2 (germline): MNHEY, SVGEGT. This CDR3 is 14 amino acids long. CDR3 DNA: TGTGCCAGCAGTTACGGCCAGAACGCCTACGAGCAGTACTTC. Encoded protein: CASSYGQNAYEQYF.

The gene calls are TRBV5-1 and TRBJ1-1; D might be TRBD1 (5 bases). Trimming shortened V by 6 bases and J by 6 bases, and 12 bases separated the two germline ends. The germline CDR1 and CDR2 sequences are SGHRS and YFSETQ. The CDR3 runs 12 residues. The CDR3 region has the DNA TGCGCCAGCATGGGGGGTTCAGCTGAAGCTTTCTTT. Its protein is CASMGGSAEAFF.

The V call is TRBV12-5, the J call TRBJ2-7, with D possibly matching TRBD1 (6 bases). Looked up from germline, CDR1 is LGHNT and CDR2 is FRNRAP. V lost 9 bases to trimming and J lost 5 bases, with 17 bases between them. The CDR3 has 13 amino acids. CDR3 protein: CARVGRRGHEQYF. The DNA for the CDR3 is TGTGCTAGGGTTGGGCGCAGGGGCCACGAGCAGTACTTC.

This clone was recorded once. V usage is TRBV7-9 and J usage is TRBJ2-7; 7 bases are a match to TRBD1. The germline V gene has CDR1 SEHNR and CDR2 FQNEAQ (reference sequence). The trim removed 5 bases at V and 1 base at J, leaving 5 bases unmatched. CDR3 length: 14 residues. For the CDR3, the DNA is TGTGCCAGCAGCCGAAAGACAGGGTCCTACGAGCAGTACTTC. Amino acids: CASSRKTGSYEQYF.

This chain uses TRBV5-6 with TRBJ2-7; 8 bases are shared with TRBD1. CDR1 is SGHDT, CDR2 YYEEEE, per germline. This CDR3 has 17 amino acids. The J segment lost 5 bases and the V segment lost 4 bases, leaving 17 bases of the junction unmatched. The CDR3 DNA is TGTGCCAGCAGCCGCTATTGGGTTAAACAGGGGGTCGACGAGCAGTACTTC. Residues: CASSRYWVKQGVDEQYF.

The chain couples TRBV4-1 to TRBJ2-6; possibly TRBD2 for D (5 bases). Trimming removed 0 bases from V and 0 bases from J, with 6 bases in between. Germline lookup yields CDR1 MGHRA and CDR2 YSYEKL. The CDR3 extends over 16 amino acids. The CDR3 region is CASSQDAGSGANVLTF. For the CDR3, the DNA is TGCGCCAGCAGCCAAGACGCGGGCTCTGGGGCCAACGTCCTGACTTTC.

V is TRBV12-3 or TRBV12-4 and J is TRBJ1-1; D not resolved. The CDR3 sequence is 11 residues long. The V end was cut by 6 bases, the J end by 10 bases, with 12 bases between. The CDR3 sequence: CASSQDGRAFF. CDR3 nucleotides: TGTGCCAGCAGCCAGGACGGGAGAGCTTTCTTT.

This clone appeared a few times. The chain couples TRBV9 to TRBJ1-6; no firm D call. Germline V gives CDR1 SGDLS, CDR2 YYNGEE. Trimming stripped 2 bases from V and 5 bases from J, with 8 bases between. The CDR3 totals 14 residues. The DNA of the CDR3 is TGTGCCAGCAGCGTTCGGGGTAATAATTCACCCCTCCACTTT. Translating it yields CASSVRGNNSPLHF.

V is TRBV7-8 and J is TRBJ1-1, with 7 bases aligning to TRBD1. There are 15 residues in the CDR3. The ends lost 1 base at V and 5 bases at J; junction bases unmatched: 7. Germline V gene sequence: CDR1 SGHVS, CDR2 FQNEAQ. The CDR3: CASSLEAGGGTEAFF. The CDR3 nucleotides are TGTGCCAGCAGCTTAGAGGCAGGGGGAGGTACTGAAGCTTTCTTT.

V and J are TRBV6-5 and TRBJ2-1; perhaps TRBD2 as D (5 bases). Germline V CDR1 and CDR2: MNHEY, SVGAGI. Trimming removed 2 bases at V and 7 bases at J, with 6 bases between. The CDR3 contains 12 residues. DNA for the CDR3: TGTGCCAGCAGTTACGGAGGAAATGAGCAGTTCTTC. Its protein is CASSYGGNEQFF.

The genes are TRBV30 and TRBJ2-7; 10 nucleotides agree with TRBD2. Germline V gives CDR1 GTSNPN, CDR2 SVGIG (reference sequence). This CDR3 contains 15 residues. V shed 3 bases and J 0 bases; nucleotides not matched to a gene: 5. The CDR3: CAWSQSGGASYEQYF. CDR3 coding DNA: TGTGCCTGGAGCCAAAGCGGGGGGGCCTCCTACGAGCAGTACTTC. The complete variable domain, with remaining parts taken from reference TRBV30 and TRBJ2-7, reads SQTIHQWPATLVQPVGSPLSLECTVEGTSNPNLYWYRQAAGRGLQLLFYSVGIGQISSEVPQNLSASRPQDRQFILSSKKLLLSDSGFYLCAWSQSGGASYEQYFGPGTRLTVT.

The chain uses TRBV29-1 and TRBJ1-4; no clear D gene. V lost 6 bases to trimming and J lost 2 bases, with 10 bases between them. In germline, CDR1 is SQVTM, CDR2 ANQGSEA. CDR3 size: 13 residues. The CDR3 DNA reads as TGCAGCGTGAGGGCACCCACTAATGAAAAACTGTTTTTT. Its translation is CSVRAPTNEKLFF. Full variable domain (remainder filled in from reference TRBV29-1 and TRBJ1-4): SAVISQKPSRDICQRGTSLTIQCQVDSQVTMMFWYRQQPGQSLTLIATANQGSEATYESGFVIDKFPISRPNLTFSTLTVSNMSPEDSSIYLCSVRAPTNEKLFFGSGTQLSVL.

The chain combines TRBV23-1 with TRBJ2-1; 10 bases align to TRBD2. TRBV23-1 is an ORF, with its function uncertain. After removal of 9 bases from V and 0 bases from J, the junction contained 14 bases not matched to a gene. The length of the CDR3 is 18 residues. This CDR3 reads CASNLTSGGVHSYNEQFF. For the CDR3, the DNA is TGCGCCAGTAATCTGACGAGCGGGGGGGTCCACTCCTACAATGAGCAGTTCTTC.

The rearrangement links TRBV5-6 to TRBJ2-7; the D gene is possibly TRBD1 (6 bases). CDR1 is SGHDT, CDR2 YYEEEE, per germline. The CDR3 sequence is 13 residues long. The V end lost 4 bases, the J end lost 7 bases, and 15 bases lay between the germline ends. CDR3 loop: CASSLDRSLEQYF. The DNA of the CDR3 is TGTGCCAGCAGCCTCGACAGGTCGCTTGAGCAGTACTTC.

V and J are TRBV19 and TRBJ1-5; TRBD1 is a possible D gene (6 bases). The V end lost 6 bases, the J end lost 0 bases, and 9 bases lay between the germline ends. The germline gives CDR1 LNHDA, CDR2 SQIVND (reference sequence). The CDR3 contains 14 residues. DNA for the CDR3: TGTGCCAGTAGGGGACATAATAGCAATCAGCCCCAGCATTTT. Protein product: CASRGHNSNQPQHF.

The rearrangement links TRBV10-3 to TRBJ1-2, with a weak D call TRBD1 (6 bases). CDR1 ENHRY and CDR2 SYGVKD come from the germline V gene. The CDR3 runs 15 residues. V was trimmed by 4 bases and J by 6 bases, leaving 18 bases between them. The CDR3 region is CAISVRQGRDDGYTF. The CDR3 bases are TGTGCCATCAGTGTACGGCAGGGGAGAGATGATGGCTACACCTTC.

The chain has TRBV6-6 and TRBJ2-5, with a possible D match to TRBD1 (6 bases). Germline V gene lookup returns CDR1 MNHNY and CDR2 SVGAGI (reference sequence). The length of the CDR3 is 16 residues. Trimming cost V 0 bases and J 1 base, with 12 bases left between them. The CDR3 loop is CASSYSGQRTQETQYF. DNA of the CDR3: TGTGCCAGCAGTTACTCCGGACAGAGAACCCAAGAGACCCAGTACTTC.